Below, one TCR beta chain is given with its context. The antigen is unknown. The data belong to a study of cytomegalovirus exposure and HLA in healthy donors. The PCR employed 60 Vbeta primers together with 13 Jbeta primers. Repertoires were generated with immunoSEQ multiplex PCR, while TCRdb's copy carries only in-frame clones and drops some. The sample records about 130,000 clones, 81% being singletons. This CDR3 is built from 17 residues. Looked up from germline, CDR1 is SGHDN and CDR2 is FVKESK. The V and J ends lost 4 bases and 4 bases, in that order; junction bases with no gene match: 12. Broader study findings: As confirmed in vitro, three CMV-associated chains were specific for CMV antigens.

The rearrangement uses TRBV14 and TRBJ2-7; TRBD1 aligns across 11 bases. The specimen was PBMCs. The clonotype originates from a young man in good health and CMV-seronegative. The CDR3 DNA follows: TGTGCCAGCAGCCGAAGGACAGGGGGCGGACCTCCTTACGAGCAGTACTTC. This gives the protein CASSRRTGGGPPYEQYF.